This TCR beta chain originates from a study of blood T cell repertoires in COVID-19. About the study: The origin of the acute and convalescent COVID-19 samples was the United States, Italy and Spain.

Sequencing was performed with immunoSEQ multiplex PCR; in TCRdb, only in-frame clones are kept and a portion is missing. This sample has roughly 280,000 clones; 75% to 90% occur once, and the top ten carry over 3.5%. CDR3 size: 16 residues. Trimming cost V 5 bases and J 2 bases, with 18 bases left between them. CDR1 SGHAT and CDR2 FQDESV come from the germline V gene (reference sequence). V gene TRBV11-1 combines with J gene TRBJ1-2, with a tentative D call TRBD1 (6 bases). The TCR sequence derives from a woman in her 30s with acute COVID-19. The sequenced material came from PBMCs or T cells enriched from blood (not recorded which). The CDR3: CASSPIEGEVNYGYTF. In DNA, the CDR3 is TGTGCCAGCAGCCCCATAGAGGGGGAAGTCAACTATGGCTACACCTTC. Drawing the rest from reference TRBV11-1 and TRBJ1-2, the complete variable domain is EAEVAQSPRYKITEKSQAVAFWCDPISGHATLYWYRQILGQGPELLVQFQDESVVDDSQLPKDRFSAERLKGVDSTLKIQPAELGDSAMYLCASSPIEGEVNYGYTFGSGTRLTVV.